The sequence of this T cell receptor beta chain was determined in a study of beta chain features in type 1 diabetes listed by TCRdb under 2018. About the investigation overall: Patients and healthy donors did not differ in mean age, gender distribution, total cell number or subset yield. A total of some 100,000,000 sorted cells were examined across all samples, and a strong correlation was observed between cell number per subset and RNA yield. In the study, TCRB repertoires of sorted circulating CD4+ T cell subsets from recently diagnosed type 1 diabetes patients were compared with those of matched healthy donors. Whereas all 30 or so donors provided naive and central memory subsets, regulatory and stem cell-like memory subsets were isolated from just 8 patients and about 8 healthy donors. What the authors observed across the whole study: Because cDNA was sequenced instead of genomic DNA, activated cells with high expression could be over-represented, although the groups did not differ in activation or CD3 levels. Type 1 diabetes patients showed a moderate but significant shortening of TCRB CDR3 length in all four CD4+ subsets. Naive, central memory and regulatory TCRB repertoires appeared more similar among patients than among healthy donors. Fewer insertions and more nucleotide deletions at VDJ recombination sites were observed in patients with type 1 diabetes, implying thymic rearrangement abnormalities. Because small numbers of individuals were included in the HLA sub-analyses, any influence of HLA type on TCRB rearrangement was left unresolved. Shorter templates might be favored by PCR, yet because patient and control samples were amplified and corrected together, any such skew would affect both groups equally.

The germline V gene provides CDR1 SGHTA and CDR2 FQGTGA. The junction shows trimming of 7 bases on V and 6 bases on J, plus 10 bases between the germline ends. The CDR3, from cysteine to phenylalanine, totals 12 residues. Of all the DNA, just the CDR3 is kept, 36 bases in frame from base 1. From each donor, a single peripheral blood sample of around 0.12 L on average was drawn into heparinised tubes. A BD FACSAria II and a panel including CD45RO, CCR7, CD25, CD127, CD95 and CD27 were used to sort naive, central memory, regulatory and stem cell-like memory CD4+ T cells. A purity above 95% was achieved for all sorted populations. PBMCs were isolated right away by Lymphoprep density gradient centrifugation and were stained directly, without culture. Samples were stained and sorted in pairs, with one healthy donor and one patient per experiment, so that batch effects were minimized. The High Capacity cDNA Reverse Transcription Kit was used to reverse transcribe all of the isolated RNA, meaning that expressed TCRB transcripts were what got sequenced. Naive, central memory and regulatory T cell samples underwent deep immunoSEQ sequencing, averaging roughly 3.4 million total reads per sample. Sorted cells were lysed in RLT buffer and RNA was extracted with DNase-treated RNeasy Micro or Mini kits, depending on cell number. Each cell subset was processed separately to prevent cross-contamination, with patient and healthy donor samples processed together. Using the immunoSEQ multiplex PCR, TCRB sequences were amplified from cDNA into 87-bp fragments spanning the CDR3 region. The amplicons were sequenced using the Illumina HiSeq platform. The published analysis was carried out like this. Synthetic template baselines were used to correct PCR bias computationally, reads within Hamming distance 2 were collapsed, and singletons that could not be merged were discarded. Reads were aligned to IMGT to assign V, D and J genes, CDR3 length, and insertions or deletions at six rearrangement sites. Clonotype counts were normalized to sorted cell number within each subset before computing true diversity and Gini coefficients with the tcR R package. Repertoire sharing was quantified using the overlap coefficient calculated on TCRB nucleotide sequences. Out-of-frame TCRB sequences from naive cells were analyzed to stand in for the pre-selection repertoire. Imported from immuneACCESS, the table was reduced by TCRdb to in-frame sequences with V and J called. These copies leave out some clones; in studies compared against another copy, an unresolved V gene accounts for under half, and the cause of the remainder is not known. The V and J calls and clone size were taken over from that table, and D and trimming were inferred from the DNA. Recorded for this sample are 900,000 or so clones; under 20% of them occurred a single time. The ten largest clones represent 0.02% to 0.025% of the sample.

This clone was observed a handful of times. Its antigen remains undetermined. Base qualities are not recorded, but no much larger clone differs from it by a single base. This TCR was recovered from a woman under 30 in good health. The sample consisted of naive CD4+ T cells from blood. This specimen's cell subset or site label, per the study, means: true naive CD4+ T cells. The chain is encoded by TRBV7-3 joined to TRBJ2-1; the D gene assignment is ambiguous. The CDR3 protein: CASNDILNEQFF. The DNA sequence is TGTGCCAGCAATGACATCCTCAATGAGCAGTTCTTC.